The 15 T cell receptor beta chains presented below share a single source sample, sequenced in a study of cytomegalovirus exposure and HLA in healthy donors. Primers for the PCR totalled 60 Vbeta and 13 Jbeta. Libraries were prepared by immunoSEQ multiplex PCR; TCRdb keeps only in-frame clonotypes and omits some of them. Of over 85,000 clones in the sample, roughly three quarters were seen once. The sample consisted of PBMCs. These receptors all come from a male donor in good health and CMV-seropositive.

The chain carries TRBV11-2 and TRBJ2-5; tentative D call: TRBD2 (6 bases). This CDR3 has 16 amino acids. Germline loops: CDR1 SGHAT, CDR2 FQNNGV. Trimming shortened V by 4 bases and J by 0 bases, and 15 bases separated the two germline ends. The DNA for the CDR3 is TGTGCCAGCAGCTCCCCTAGCGTCTCATACCAAGAGACCCAGTACTTC. This codes for CASSSPSVSYQETQYF.

The genes are TRBV28 and TRBJ2-5, with D possibly matching TRBD1 (6 bases). CDR3 length: 12 amino acids. Trimming left V 3 bases short and J 13 bases short, with 15 bases between. Germline-derived CDR1 and CDR2 are MDHEN and SYDVKM. CDR3 sequence: CASSLGQGQSYF. In DNA, the CDR3 is TGTGCCAGCAGTTTGGGGCAAGGACAGTCGTACTTC.

The chain uses TRBV30 and TRBJ2-5; 8 bases line up with TRBD2. V trimming: 4 bases; J trimming: 1 base; junction bases outside the gene matches: 5. The CDR3 has 14 amino acids. Germline V gives CDR1 GTSNPN, CDR2 SVGIG (reference sequence). CDR3 protein: CAWTSTSGQETQYF. The CDR3 DNA is TGTGCCTGGACCAGCACTAGCGGCCAAGAGACCCAGTACTTC.

The CDR3 is CASSPRGTWTDTQYF. CDR3 nucleotides: TGTGCCAGCAGTCCCCGGGGGACCTGGACAGATACGCAGTATTTT. This chain uses TRBV7-9 with TRBJ2-3, with D possibly being TRBD2 (6 bases). With 6 bases removed from V and 3 bases from J, the gap between germline ends came to 16 bases. Germline V lookup: CDR1 SEHNR, CDR2 FQNEAQ (reference sequence). This CDR3 is 15 amino acids long.

The V gene is TRBV4-1, the J gene TRBJ2-5; D is unresolved. With 4 bases removed from V and 1 base from J, the gap between germline ends came to 13 bases. The V gene's germline CDR1 is MGHRA and CDR2 YSYEKL. This CDR3 region has 15 residues. This CDR3 is CASSPRVRLQETQYF. The DNA of the CDR3 is TGCGCCAGCAGCCCCCGGGTACGGCTCCAAGAGACCCAGTACTTC.

The V call is TRBV4-3, the J call TRBJ1-2; D perhaps matches TRBD1 (5 bases). There are 15 residues in the CDR3. Per germline, CDR1 LGHNA and CDR2 YSLEER. V lost 0 bases to trimming and J lost 14 bases, with 22 bases between them. CDR3 loop: CASSQDFPGPGLGTF. CDR3 DNA: TGCGCCAGCAGCCAAGACTTTCCCGGCCCGGGACTAGGAACCTTC.

The rearrangement joins TRBV9 to TRBJ2-5; tentative D call: TRBD2 (6 bases). Germline V gene sequence: CDR1 SGDLS, CDR2 YYNGEE. V lost 0 bases and J 3 bases, leaving 9 bases between the germline ends. The CDR3 runs 14 residues. CDR3 protein: CASSVEAGKETQYF. CDR3 coding DNA: TGTGCCAGCAGCGTAGAAGCGGGTAAAGAGACCCAGTACTTC.

The chain uses TRBV28 and TRBJ1-4, with 8 bases lining up with TRBD1. The CDR3 loop spans 19 amino acids. J gave up 8 bases and V 3 bases, and 20 bases lay outside the gene matches. Germline CDR1 MDHEN, CDR2 SYDVKM. Written as DNA, the CDR3 is TGTGCCAGCAGTTTGAGAATCGGGGGACACACAGGGGGGAGGGAAAAACTGTTTTTT. This gives the protein CASSLRIGGHTGGREKLFF.

This chain joins TRBV11-2 and TRBJ2-7; D remains unclear. Germline V lookup: CDR1 SGHAT, CDR2 FQNNGV. There are 14 residues in the CDR3. V was clipped by 0 bases and J by 1 base, with 7 bases between them. CDR3 sequence reads: CASSLDRISYEQYF. CDR3 nucleotides: TGTGCCAGCAGCTTAGACAGGATTTCCTACGAGCAGTACTTC.

V and J are TRBV7-2 and TRBJ1-6; D gene ambiguous. The germline gives CDR1 SGHTA, CDR2 FQGNSA. This CDR3 comprises 15 residues. V was pared by 4 bases and J by 5 bases, with 12 bases between. For the CDR3, the DNA is TGTGCCAGCAGCTCGAGGAGATCTGATAATTCACCCCTCCACTTT. It encodes CASSSRRSDNSPLHF. Combining the CDR3 with reference TRBV7-2 and TRBJ1-6 gives the whole variable domain GAGVSQSPSNKVTEKGKDVELRCDPISGHTALYWYRQSLGQGLEFLIYFQGNSAPDKSGLPSDRFSAERTGGSVSTLTIQRTQQEDSAVYLCASSSRRSDNSPLHFGNGTRLTVT.

The chain couples TRBV10-3 to TRBJ2-7, with D possibly matching TRBD2 (6 bases). The CDR3 spans 15 residues. Trimming took 2 bases from V and 2 from J, leaving 13 bases between them. Germline V gene data show CDR1 as ENHRY and CDR2 as SYGVKD. CDR3 in DNA: TGTGCCATCAGTGAGGCAATAGCGGTAACCTACGAGCAGTACTTC. This gives the protein CAISEAIAVTYEQYF.

The chain employs TRBV14 and TRBJ2-7; D is possibly TRBD1 (5 bases). V lost 0 bases to trimming and J lost 1 base, with 10 bases between them. This CDR3 contains 15 residues. The germline V gene has CDR1 SGHDN and CDR2 FVKESK. The CDR3 loop is CASSQDQAGSYEQYF. For the CDR3, the DNA is TGTGCCAGCAGCCAAGACCAGGCAGGGTCCTACGAGCAGTACTTC.

This clone was recorded a few times. V gene TRBV4-2 combines with J gene TRBJ2-2; 7 nucleotides line up with TRBD1. Per germline, CDR1 LGHNA and CDR2 YNFKEQ. J was trimmed by 0 bases and V by 3 bases; bases with no gene match: 4. This CDR3 has 16 residues. The CDR3: CASSQPDRTNTGELFF. CDR3 sequence (DNA): TGTGCCAGCAGCCAGCCGGACAGGACGAACACCGGGGAGCTGTTTTTT.

The chain links TRBV10-3 to TRBJ2-3, with D perhaps matching TRBD1 (6 bases). This CDR3 has 17 residues. The V end lost 4 bases, the J end lost 0 bases, and 17 bases lay between the germline ends. Looked up from germline, CDR1 is ENHRY and CDR2 is SYGVKD. CDR3 loop: CAISGLKGQLSTDTQYF. CDR3 in DNA: TGTGCCATCAGTGGCCTTAAAGGACAGCTGAGCACAGATACGCAGTATTTT.

The chain has TRBV27 and TRBJ2-3; 9 nucleotides match TRBD1. Germline assignment: CDR1 MNHEY and CDR2 SMNVEV (reference sequence). The CDR3 totals 15 residues. After removal of 6 bases from V and 1 base from J, the junction contained 5 bases not matched to a gene. This chain's CDR3 is CASRFRDRGTDTQYF. The CDR3 DNA reads as TGTGCCAGCAGATTTCGGGACAGGGGCACAGATACGCAGTATTTT.